A selection of T cell receptor beta chains follows, all from one sample in a study of T-cell memory formation after mild COVID-19. Using its own MiXCR run on the 5' RACE reads, TCRdb lists one record per CDR3 protein. The repertoire holds a few hundred thousand distinct CDR3 sequences, with 13% to 15% as singletons. Sequencing was performed on PBMCs or a T cell subset sorted from them (not recorded which). The receptor source for this set is a man in his late teens or twenties who had mild COVID-19 (a few samples of this study predate the infection). Cell type and time point are not known. Each CDR3 is given without its conserved first and last residue. Each record gives: J gene, V gene, CDR3 protein.

j_call: TRBJ1-6; v_call: TRBV30; cdr3_aa: AWTSGGGNSPLH
j_call: TRBJ1-1; v_call: TRBV5-1; cdr3_aa: ATTTGADTEAF
j_call: TRBJ2-5; v_call: TRBV23-1; cdr3_aa: ASRPPGQGAGETQY
j_call: TRBJ1-4; v_call: TRBV20-1; cdr3_aa: SAVDRRNEKLF
j_call: TRBJ2-1; v_call: TRBV5-4; cdr3_aa: ASSFQGISGNEQF
j_call: TRBJ1-6; v_call: TRBV6-1; cdr3_aa: ASSFTPGTGNSPLH
j_call: TRBJ2-5; v_call: TRBV6-1; cdr3_aa: ASSENSKGVYQETQY
j_call: TRBJ2-1; v_call: TRBV19; cdr3_aa: ASSIQAGGSYNEQF
j_call: TRBJ2-5; v_call: TRBV20-1; cdr3_aa: SARAYGQGLETQY
j_call: TRBJ2-3; v_call: TRBV4-1; cdr3_aa: ASSQDPGGRDTQY
j_call: TRBJ1-1; v_call: TRBV4-2; cdr3_aa: ASSREKWDMNTEAF